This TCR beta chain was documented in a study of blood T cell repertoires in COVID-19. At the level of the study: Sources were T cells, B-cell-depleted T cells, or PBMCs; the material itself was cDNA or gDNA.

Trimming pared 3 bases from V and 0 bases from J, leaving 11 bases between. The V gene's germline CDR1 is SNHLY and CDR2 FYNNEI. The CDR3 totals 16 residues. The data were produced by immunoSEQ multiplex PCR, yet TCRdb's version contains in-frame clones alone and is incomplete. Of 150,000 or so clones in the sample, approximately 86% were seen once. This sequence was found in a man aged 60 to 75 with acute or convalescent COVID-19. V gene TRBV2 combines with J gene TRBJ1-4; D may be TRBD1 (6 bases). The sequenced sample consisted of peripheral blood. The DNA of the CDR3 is TGTGCCAGCAGTGACGGACAGTTTCCAACTAATGAAAAACTGTTTTTT. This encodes CASSDGQFPTNEKLFF.